This T cell receptor (beta chain) was documented in a study of blood T cells in healthy people across ages. This clonotype was detected only a few times. Its antigen is still unknown. Alongside a J-beta primer mix, a sample-barcoded 5' primer served in a second PCR lasting about 7 to 11 cycles. A template-switch adaptor that had 12 random nucleotides put a tag on each cDNA molecule. CDR3-containing paired-end reads numbering at least 3 million came from each sample. MiXCR was run by TCRdb on the 5' RACE reads, yielding one entry per CDR3 protein. The repertoire holds roughly 730,000 distinct CDR3 sequences, with more than 50% as singletons. Isolating PBMCs gave at least 6 million of these cells per sample. Trimming stripped 5 bases from V and 15 bases from J, with 17 bases between. Germline V gene lookup returns CDR1 MDHEN and CDR2 SYDVKM. The CDR3 covers 12 residues. Findings and caveats of the study: Reliance upon unsorted PBMCs precluded definitive naive versus antigen-experienced comparison.

The gene calls are TRBV28 and TRBJ2-4, with D perhaps matching TRBD1 or TRBD2 (5 bases each). This sequence originates from a man aged 35-49 years in good health. The sample comprised blood. The CDR3: CASSPPGRAGYF. The DNA for the CDR3 is TGTGCCAGCAGTCCCCCCGGCAGGGCGGGGTACTTC.